The 25 T cell receptor beta chains presented below share a single source sample, sequenced in a study of chemoradiotherapy in HPV16-positive cancers. Clones were read by immunoSEQ multiplex PCR, and TCRdb kept only the in-frame ones, dropping some. The repertoire holds over 10,000 clones, about 85% seen once, with 5.8% in the top ten. The starting material was blood, obtained from a patient who underwent chemoradiotherapy. The receptor source for this set is a human donor with HPV-associated anogenital cancer.

This chain links TRBV2 with TRBJ2-7, with TRBD2 as a possible D gene (6 bases). This CDR3 is built from 15 residues. Germline V gives CDR1 SNHLY, CDR2 FYNNEI. V was clipped by 5 bases and J by 0 bases, with 14 bases between them. The CDR3 region is CASSRPGLSSYEQYF. Here the CDR3 DNA reads TGTGCCAGCAGTCGTCCGGGACTGAGCTCCTACGAGCAGTACTTC.

A note on this clone: An end of the junction differs from the germline gene, which may be a read error. The chain links TRBV9 to TRBJ2-2, with D tentatively TRBD2 (6 bases). CDR3 size: 15 residues. Per the germline V gene, CDR1 is SGDLS and CDR2 is YYNGEE. The CDR3: CASSVEDYRPGELFF. CDR3 coding DNA: TGTGCCAGTAGCGTGGAGGACTACCGACCCGGGGAGCTGTTTTTT.

This clone has a single count. This chain connects TRBV5-1 to TRBJ2-2; TRBD2 matches at 12 bases. The CDR3 has 16 residues. J lost 4 bases, V lost 4 bases, and 5 bases had no gene match. Germline CDR1 and CDR2: SGHRS and YFSETQ. CDR3 nucleotide sequence: TGCGCCAGCAGCCCTACTAGCGGGGGGTTCACCGGGGAGCTGTTTTTT. Translated, it gives CASSPTSGGFTGELFF.

This chain joins TRBV19 and TRBJ1-2, with D possibly TRBD1 on 6 matching bases. The CDR3 covers 15 residues. Germline-derived CDR1 and CDR2 are LNHDA and SQIVND (reference sequence). Trimming pared 4 bases from V and 5 bases from J, leaving 17 bases between. DNA for the CDR3: TGTGCCAGTAGTACCCCCAGGGGTTTGGGGTATGGCTACACCTTC. Its translation: CASSTPRGLGYGYTF. The variable domain in full, completed from reference TRBV19 and TRBJ1-2, reads DGGITQSPKYLFRKEGQNVTLSCEQNLNHDAMYWYRQDPGQGLRLIYYSQIVNDFQKGDIAEGYSVSREKKESFPLTVTSAQKNPTAFYLCASSTPRGLGYGYTFGSGTRLTVV.

This rearrangement joins TRBV5-6 to TRBJ1-3; TRBD1 aligns across 7 bases. Germline V CDR1 and CDR2: SGHDT, YYEEEE. CDR3 length: 17 amino acids. The V and J ends lost 3 bases and 0 bases, in that order; junction bases with no gene match: 9. CDR3 loop: CASSSNLQGHSGNTIYF. CDR3 DNA: TGTGCCAGCAGCTCCAACCTACAGGGGCACTCTGGAAACACCATATATTTT.

The gene calls are TRBV5-4 and TRBJ2-3, with a weak D call TRBD2 (5 bases). The CDR3 spans 15 residues. Per the germline V gene, CDR1 is SGHNT and CDR2 is YYREEE (reference sequence). V gave up 0 bases and J gave up 0 bases, with 8 bases separating them. This chain's CDR3 is CASSLEAASTDTQYF. The DNA for the CDR3 is TGTGCCAGCAGCTTGGAAGCGGCTAGCACAGATACGCAGTATTTT.

V usage is TRBV30 and J usage is TRBJ2-6; a possible D gene is TRBD1 (6 bases). The CDR3 is 15 residues long. Germline V lookup: CDR1 GTSNPN, CDR2 SVGIG (reference sequence). V was pared by 5 bases and J by 0 bases, with 11 bases between. This chain's CDR3 is CAWGQGGSGANVLTF. The DNA for the CDR3 is TGTGCCTGGGGCCAAGGGGGCTCTGGGGCCAACGTCCTGACTTTC. Using reference TRBV30 and TRBJ2-6 for the parts outside the CDR3, the full variable domain is SQTIHQWPATLVQPVGSPLSLECTVEGTSNPNLYWYRQAAGRGLQLLFYSVGIGQISSEVPQNLSASRPQDRQFILSSKKLLLSDSGFYLCAWGQGGSGANVLTFGAGSRLTVL.

This sequence joins TRBV2 and TRBJ2-6; D uncertain. Deletions cut 4 bases from V and 12 bases from J, with 10 bases between. This CDR3 has 12 amino acids. Germline CDR1 and CDR2: SNHLY and FYNNEI. CDR3 residues: CASSASPSVLTF. DNA of the CDR3: TGTGCCAGCAGTGCCTCCCCTAGCGTCCTGACTTTC.

This clone was found a few times. V gene TRBV29-1 combines with J gene TRBJ1-2, with D possibly TRBD1 on 6 matching bases. Germline V CDR1 and CDR2: SQVTM, ANQGSEA. The CDR3 is 11 residues long. Trimming pared 4 bases from V and 4 bases from J, leaving 7 bases between. The CDR3: CSVVTGYGYTF. For the CDR3, the DNA is TGCAGCGTTGTGACAGGCTATGGCTACACCTTC.

As for this clone: This CDR3 is also generated by other DNA sequences in the sample. This sequence joins TRBV25-1 and TRBJ1-1; 10 bases are a match to TRBD1. Looked up from germline, CDR1 is MGHDK and CDR2 is SYGVNS. This CDR3 spans 16 amino acids. V was pared by 2 bases and J by 6 bases, with 9 bases of the junction left unmatched. The CDR3 loop is CASSEGTGAKTAEAFF. The CDR3 nucleotides are TGTGCCAGCAGTGAAGGGACAGGGGCGAAGACCGCTGAAGCTTTCTTT.

CDR3 sequence (DNA): TGTGCCAGCGCCCGGGACTATAATTCACCCCTCCACTTT. Its protein product is CASARDYNSPLHF. V gene TRBV6-5 combines with J gene TRBJ1-6; no reliable D call. The CDR3 consists of 13 residues. Per germline, CDR1 MNHEY and CDR2 SVGAGI. With 8 bases removed from V and 3 bases from J, the gap between germline ends came to 8 bases.

The CDR3 sequence: CASSLGTQPQHF. The DNA of the CDR3 is TGTGCCAGCAGCTTAGGAACTCAGCCCCAGCATTTT. V gene TRBV7-9 combines with J gene TRBJ1-5; no definite D call. The germline V and J ends were trimmed by 1 base and 6 bases, with 4 bases remaining between them. This CDR3 has 12 residues. Germline V CDR1 and CDR2: SEHNR, FQNEAQ (reference sequence).

On this clone: An end of the junction differs from the germline gene, which may be a read error. Additional DNA sequences in this sample encode the identical CDR3. For the CDR3, the DNA is TGTGCCAGTACCGCCGAGACAGGGGGCAATCAGCCCCAACATTTT. Amino acids: CASTAETGGNQPQHF. This chain links TRBV19 with TRBJ1-5; the match to TRBD1 covers 10 bases. Germline lookup yields CDR1 LNHDA and CDR2 SQIVND (reference sequence). The CDR3 spans 15 residues.

The V gene is TRBV7-8, the J gene TRBJ1-6, with D possibly matching TRBD1 (6 bases). From germline, CDR1 is SGHVS and CDR2 FQNEAQ. The CDR3 runs to 16 residues. The V and J ends lost 5 bases and 2 bases respectively, with 13 bases between them. The CDR3: CASSPGAGAYNSPLHF. The CDR3 DNA reads as TGTGCCAGCAGCCCAGGGGCCGGGGCCTATAATTCACCCCTCCACTTT.

The chain has TRBV19 and TRBJ1-4, with D unresolved. The CDR3 consists of 14 residues. V lost 2 bases, J lost 4 bases, and 8 bases lay in between. CDR1 and CDR2 (germline): LNHDA, SQIVND (reference sequence). The CDR3 is CASSISRINEKLFF. In nucleotides, the CDR3 is TGTGCCAGTAGTATATCTCGGATTAATGAAAAACTGTTTTTT.

CDR3 amino acids: CASLPQGSTEAFF. The CDR3 nucleotides read TGTGCCAGCTTACCTCAGGGTAGCACTGAAGCTTTCTTT. The chain uses TRBV25-1 and TRBJ1-1; D is perhaps TRBD1 (5 bases). The CDR3 runs 13 residues. Germline CDR1 reads MGHDK; CDR2 reads SYGVNS. V was trimmed by 8 bases and J by 4 bases, leaving 14 bases between them.

The V call is TRBV7-6, the J call TRBJ2-1; D possibly corresponds to TRBD1 (6 bases). There are 16 residues in the CDR3. V was trimmed by 0 bases and J by 7 bases, leaving 16 bases between them. Germline lookup yields CDR1 SGHVS and CDR2 FNYEAQ. CDR3 protein: CASSLAMGDTSNEQFF. CDR3 sequence (DNA): TGTGCCAGCAGCTTAGCTATGGGGGACACTAGTAATGAGCAGTTCTTC.

The rearrangement joins TRBV11-3 to TRBJ2-1, with TRBD1 matching over 7 bases. Looked up from germline, CDR1 is SGHNT and CDR2 is YENEEA. V trimming: 1 base; J trimming: 5 bases; junction bases outside the gene matches: 5. The CDR3 is 15 residues long. CDR3 nucleotides: TGTGCCAGCAGCTTAGGGGGCGGACAGGACAATGAGCAGTTCTTC. It encodes CASSLGGGQDNEQFF.

This chain connects TRBV21-1 to TRBJ1-5; the table's D call, TRBD1, has no DNA check behind it. TRBV21-1 is an annotated pseudogene. The CDR3 has 18 amino acids. CDR3 region: CASSKALWTAYSNQPQHF. DNA of the CDR3: TGTGCCAGCAGCAAAGCGCTTTGGACAGCTTATAGCAATCAGCCCCAGCATTTT.

The chain couples TRBV27 to TRBJ1-3, with 8 bases matching TRBD1. V shed 5 bases and J 3 bases; nucleotides not matched to a gene: 12. CDR1 is MNHEY and CDR2 is SMNVEV in the germline V gene (reference sequence). This CDR3 has 17 amino acids. CDR3 protein: CASSLTGDRGGGNTIYF. CDR3 DNA: TGTGCCAGCAGTCTAACGGGCGACAGGGGAGGTGGAAACACCATATATTTT.

The V and J genes are TRBV25-1 and TRBJ2-1, with D maybe TRBD2 (6 bases). Per germline, CDR1 MGHDK and CDR2 SYGVNS. The CDR3 extends over 16 amino acids. V shed 2 bases and J shed 3 bases, with 14 bases lying between them. This CDR3 is CASSEVYAGHYNEQFF. CDR3 DNA sequence: TGTGCCAGCAGTGAAGTATATGCGGGGCACTACAATGAGCAGTTCTTC.

This chain uses TRBV29-1 with TRBJ1-2; possible D gene TRBD1, 6 bases. From germline, CDR1 is SQVTM and CDR2 ANQGSEA. The CDR3 sequence is 10 residues long. V lost 6 bases, J lost 8 bases, and 10 bases lay in between. The CDR3 loop is CSVRGAGYTF. DNA of the CDR3: TGCAGCGTAAGGGGGGCCGGCTACACCTTC.

Only a few counts were recorded for this clone. The chain joins TRBV6-1 to TRBJ1-1, with TRBD1 as a possible D gene (5 bases). The CDR3 has 13 amino acids. Deletions cut 5 bases from V and 3 bases from J, with 10 bases between. Germline V gives CDR1 MNHNS, CDR2 SASEGT. In nucleotides, the CDR3 is TGTGCCAGCAGTCGGCAGGGTGACACTGAAGCTTTCTTT. Translation: CASSRQGDTEAFF.

V is TRBV7-2 and J is TRBJ2-4, with a tentative D call TRBD1 (7 bases). Trimming pared 5 bases from V and 6 bases from J, leaving 14 bases between. This CDR3 spans 14 amino acids. From germline, CDR1 is SGHTA and CDR2 FQGNSA. CDR3 residues: CASSRDREANIQYF. CDR3 sequence (DNA): TGTGCCAGCAGCCGTGACAGGGAGGCAAACATTCAGTACTTC.

This clone was seen a single time. J is TRBJ2-7 and V is TRBV5-6; TRBD2 agrees at 10 bases. The CDR3 is 17 amino acids. J was trimmed by 2 bases and V by 4 bases; bases with no gene match: 12. CDR1 and CDR2 from the germline V gene are SGHDT and YYEEEE. The CDR3 is CASSLRSGGYYTYEQYF. In DNA, the CDR3 is TGTGCCAGCAGCCTTCGTAGCGGGGGGTACTACACCTACGAGCAGTACTTC. Full variable domain (outside the CDR3, taken from reference TRBV5-6 and TRBJ2-7): DAGVTQSPTHLIKTRGQQVTLRCSPKSGHDTVSWYQQALGQGPQFIFQYYEEEERQRGNFPDRFSGHQFPNYSSELNVNALLLGDSALYLCASSLRSGGYYTYEQYFGPGTRLTVT.